This T cell receptor beta chain originates from a study of regulatory T cells in long-lasting Graves disease. This clonotype was seen ten or more times. HTBI primers from iRepertoire and Arm-PCR of CDR3 regions yielded the TCR beta libraries. A single record per CDR3 protein comes from TCRdb applying MiXCR to the multiplex PCR reads. The data contain some 340,000 distinct CDR3 sequences, about 12% of them singletons. Stated time point: newly diagnosed GD, antithyroid drugs for less than 3 months. There was RNA extracted from PBMCs, and the TCR library was made from it. Germline V gives CDR1 DFQATT, CDR2 SNEGSKA (reference sequence). There are 17 residues in the CDR3. V was clipped by 1 base and J by 6 bases; unmatched bases: 18. This same sample was also part of a study on T cells in Graves' hyperthyroidism and ophthalmopathy.

The sample was peripheral blood mononuclear cells (PBMCs), taken at new diagnosis, from a patient treated with antithyroid drugs. This chain uses TRBV20-1 with TRBJ2-7; TRBD2 aligns across 7 bases. The TCR was taken from a woman aged 18-29 years with Graves disease. CDR3 sequence: CSARGLREGPLFSEQYF. The CDR3 DNA follows: TGCAGTGCTAGAGGGCTCAGGGAGGGCCCCCTTTTTAGCGAGCAGTACTTC.